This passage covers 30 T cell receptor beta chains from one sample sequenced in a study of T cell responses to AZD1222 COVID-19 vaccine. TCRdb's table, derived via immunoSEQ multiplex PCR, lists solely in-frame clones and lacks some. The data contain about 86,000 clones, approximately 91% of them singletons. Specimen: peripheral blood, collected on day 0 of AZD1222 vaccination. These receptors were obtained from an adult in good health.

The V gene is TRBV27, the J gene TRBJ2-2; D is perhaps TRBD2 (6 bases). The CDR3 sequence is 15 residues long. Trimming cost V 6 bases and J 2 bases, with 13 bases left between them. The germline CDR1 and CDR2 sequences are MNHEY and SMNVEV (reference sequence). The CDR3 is CASSQGLLNTGELFF. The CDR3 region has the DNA TGTGCCAGCAGCCAGGGACTTCTAAACACCGGGGAGCTGTTTTTT.

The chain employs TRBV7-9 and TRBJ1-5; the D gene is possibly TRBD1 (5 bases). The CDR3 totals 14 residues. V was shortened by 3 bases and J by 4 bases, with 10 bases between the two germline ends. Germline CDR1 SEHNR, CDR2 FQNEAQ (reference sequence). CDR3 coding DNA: TGTGCCAGCAGCTTCCAGGGTTCTAATCAGCCCCAGCATTTT. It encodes CASSFQGSNQPQHF.

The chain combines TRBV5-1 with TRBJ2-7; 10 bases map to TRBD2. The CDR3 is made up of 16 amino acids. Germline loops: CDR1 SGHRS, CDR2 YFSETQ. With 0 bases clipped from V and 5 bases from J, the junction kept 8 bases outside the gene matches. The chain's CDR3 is CASSLEPSGSLHEQYF. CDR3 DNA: TGCGCCAGCAGCTTGGAGCCTAGCGGGAGTCTACACGAGCAGTACTTC.

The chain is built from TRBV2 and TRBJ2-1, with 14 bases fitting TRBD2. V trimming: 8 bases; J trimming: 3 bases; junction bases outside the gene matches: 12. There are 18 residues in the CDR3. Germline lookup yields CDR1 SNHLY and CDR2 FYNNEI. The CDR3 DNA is TGTGCCAGCTTCCGGGGGGGGACTAGCGGGAGTATCTACAATGAGCAGTTCTTC. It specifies CASFRGGTSGSIYNEQFF.

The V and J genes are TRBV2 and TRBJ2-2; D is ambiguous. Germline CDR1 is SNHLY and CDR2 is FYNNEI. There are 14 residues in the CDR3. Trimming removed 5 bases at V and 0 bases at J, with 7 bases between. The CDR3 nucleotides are TGTGCCAGCAGTAGTCCCACGAACACCGGGGAGCTGTTTTTT. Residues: CASSSPTNTGELFF.

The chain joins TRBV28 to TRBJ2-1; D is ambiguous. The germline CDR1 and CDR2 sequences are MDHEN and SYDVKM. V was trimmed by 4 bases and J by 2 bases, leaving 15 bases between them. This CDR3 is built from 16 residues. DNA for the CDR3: TGTGCCAGCAGTTCCCCCTCGGCCCGGGCCTACAATGAGCAGTTCTTC. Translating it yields CASSSPSARAYNEQFF.

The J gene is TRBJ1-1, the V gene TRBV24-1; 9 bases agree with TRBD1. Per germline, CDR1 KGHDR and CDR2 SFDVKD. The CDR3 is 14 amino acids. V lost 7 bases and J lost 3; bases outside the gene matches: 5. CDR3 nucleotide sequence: TGTGCCACCAGGACAGGGGGAAGGTACACTGAAGCTTTCTTT. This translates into CATRTGGRYTEAFF.

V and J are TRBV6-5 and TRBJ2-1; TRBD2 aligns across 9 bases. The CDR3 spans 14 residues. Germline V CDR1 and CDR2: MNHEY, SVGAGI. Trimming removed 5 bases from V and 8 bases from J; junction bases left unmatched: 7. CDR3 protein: CASSPLAGKDEQFF. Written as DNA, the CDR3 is TGTGCCAGCAGTCCGCTAGCGGGAAAGGATGAGCAGTTCTTC.

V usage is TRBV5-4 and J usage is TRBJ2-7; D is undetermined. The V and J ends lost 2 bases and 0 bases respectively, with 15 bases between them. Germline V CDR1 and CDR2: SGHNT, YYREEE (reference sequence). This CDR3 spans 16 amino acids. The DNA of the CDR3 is TGTGCCAGCAGCTTTGGACCAGCCCCAACCTCCTACGAGCAGTACTTC. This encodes CASSFGPAPTSYEQYF.

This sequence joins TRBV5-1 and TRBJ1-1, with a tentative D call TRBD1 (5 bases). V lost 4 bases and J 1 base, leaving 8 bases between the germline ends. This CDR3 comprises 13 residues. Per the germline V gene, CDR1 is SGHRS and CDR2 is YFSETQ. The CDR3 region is CASSPGGNTEAFF. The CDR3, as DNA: TGCGCCAGCAGCCCCGGGGGGAACACTGAAGCTTTCTTT.

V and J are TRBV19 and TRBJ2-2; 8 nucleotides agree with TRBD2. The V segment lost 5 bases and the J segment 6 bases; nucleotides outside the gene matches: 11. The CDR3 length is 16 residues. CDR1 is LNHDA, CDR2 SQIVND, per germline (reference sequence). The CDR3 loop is CASSAGTSYDAGELFF. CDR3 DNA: TGTGCCAGTAGTGCCGGGACTAGTTATGACGCCGGGGAGCTGTTTTTT.

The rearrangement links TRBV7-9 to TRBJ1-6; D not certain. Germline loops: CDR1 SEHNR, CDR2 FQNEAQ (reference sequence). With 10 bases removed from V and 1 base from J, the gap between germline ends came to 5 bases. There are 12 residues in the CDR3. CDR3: CATGSYNSPLHF. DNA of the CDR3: TGTGCCACCGGGTCCTATAATTCACCCCTCCACTTT.

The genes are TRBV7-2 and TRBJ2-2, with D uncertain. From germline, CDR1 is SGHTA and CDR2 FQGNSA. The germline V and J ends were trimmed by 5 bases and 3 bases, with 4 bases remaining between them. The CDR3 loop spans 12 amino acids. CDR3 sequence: CASSLYTGELFF. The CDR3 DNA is TGTGCCAGCAGCCTCTACACCGGGGAGCTGTTTTTT.

CDR3 DNA: TGTGCCAGCAGCTTATCTCTTCATGACCAGGGTCATGGCTACACCTTC. Encoded protein: CASSLSLHDQGHGYTF. This chain joins TRBV7-2 and TRBJ1-2; tentatively, D is TRBD1 (5 bases). This CDR3 spans 16 amino acids. Trimming shortened V by 2 bases and J by 6 bases, and 19 bases separated the two germline ends. Per germline, CDR1 SGHTA and CDR2 FQGNSA.

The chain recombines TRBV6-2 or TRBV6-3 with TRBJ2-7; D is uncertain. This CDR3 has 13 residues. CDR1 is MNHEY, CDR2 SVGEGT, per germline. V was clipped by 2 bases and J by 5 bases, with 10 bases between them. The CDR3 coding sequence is TGTGCCAGCAGTTACGGTCTAGTCGACGAGCAGTACTTC. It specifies CASSYGLVDEQYF.

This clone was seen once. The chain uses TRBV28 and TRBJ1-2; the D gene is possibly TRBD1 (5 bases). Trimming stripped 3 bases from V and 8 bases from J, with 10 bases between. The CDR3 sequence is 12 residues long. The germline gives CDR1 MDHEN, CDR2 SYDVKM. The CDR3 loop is CASSFRDRGYTF. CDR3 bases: TGTGCCAGCAGTTTCAGGGATAGGGGCTACACCTTC.

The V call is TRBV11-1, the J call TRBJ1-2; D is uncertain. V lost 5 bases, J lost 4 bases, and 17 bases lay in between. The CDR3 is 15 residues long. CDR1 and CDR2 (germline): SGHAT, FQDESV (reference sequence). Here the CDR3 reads CASSPGPQGVYGYTF. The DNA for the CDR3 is TGTGCCAGCAGCCCCGGCCCACAAGGAGTCTATGGCTACACCTTC.

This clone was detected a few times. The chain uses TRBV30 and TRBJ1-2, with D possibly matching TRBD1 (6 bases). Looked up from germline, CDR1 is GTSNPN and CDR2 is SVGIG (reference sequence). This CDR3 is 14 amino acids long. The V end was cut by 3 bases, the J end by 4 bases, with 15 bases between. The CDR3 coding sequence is TGTGCCTGGAGCTACAGGGAGGGACCCTATGGCTACACCTTC. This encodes CAWSYREGPYGYTF.

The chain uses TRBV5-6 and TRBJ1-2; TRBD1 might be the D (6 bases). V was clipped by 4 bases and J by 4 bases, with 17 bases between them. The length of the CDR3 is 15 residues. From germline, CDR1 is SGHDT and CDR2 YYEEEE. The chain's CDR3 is CASSPETGTLYGYTF. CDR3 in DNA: TGTGCCAGCAGCCCTGAGACAGGTACCCTCTATGGCTACACCTTC.

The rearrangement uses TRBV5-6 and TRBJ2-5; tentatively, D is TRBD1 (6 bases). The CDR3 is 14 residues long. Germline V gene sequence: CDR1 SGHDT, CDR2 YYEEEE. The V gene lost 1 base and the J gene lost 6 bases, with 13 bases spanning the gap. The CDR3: CASSLTGIGKTQYF. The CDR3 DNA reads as TGTGCCAGCAGCTTGACAGGGATCGGAAAGACCCAGTACTTC. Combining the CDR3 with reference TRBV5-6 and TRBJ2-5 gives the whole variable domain DAGVTQSPTHLIKTRGQQVTLRCSPKSGHDTVSWYQQALGQGPQFIFQYYEEEERQRGNFPDRFSGHQFPNYSSELNVNALLLGDSALYLCASSLTGIGKTQYFGPGTRLLVL.

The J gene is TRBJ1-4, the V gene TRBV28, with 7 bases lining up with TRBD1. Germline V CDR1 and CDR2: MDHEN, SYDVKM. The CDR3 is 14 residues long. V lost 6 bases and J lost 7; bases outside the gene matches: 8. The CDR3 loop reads CASSTQGGGEKLFF. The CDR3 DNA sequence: TGTGCCAGCAGCACGCAGGGGGGTGGTGAAAAACTGTTTTTT.

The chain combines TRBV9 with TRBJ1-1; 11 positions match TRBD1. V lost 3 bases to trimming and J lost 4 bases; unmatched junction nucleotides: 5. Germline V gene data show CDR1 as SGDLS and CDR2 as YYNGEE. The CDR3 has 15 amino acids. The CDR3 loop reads CASSARTGGLTEAFF. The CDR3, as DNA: TGTGCCAGCAGCGCCCGGACAGGGGGCCTCACTGAAGCTTTCTTT.

CDR3 protein: CGVGGVTDEQYF. The CDR3 nucleotides read TGTGGGGTGGGGGGAGTGACGGACGAGCAGTACTTC. The rearrangement uses TRBV10-3 and TRBJ2-7, with D possibly matching TRBD2 (6 bases). Germline V gene sequence: CDR1 ENHRY, CDR2 SYGVKD. The CDR3 covers 12 residues.

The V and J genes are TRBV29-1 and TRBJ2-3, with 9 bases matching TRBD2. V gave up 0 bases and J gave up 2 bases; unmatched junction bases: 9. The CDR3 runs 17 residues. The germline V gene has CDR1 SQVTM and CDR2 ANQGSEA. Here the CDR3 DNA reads TGCAGCGTTGAAGATCTTACGACTAGCGGACTCACAGATACGCAGTATTTT. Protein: CSVEDLTTSGLTDTQYF.

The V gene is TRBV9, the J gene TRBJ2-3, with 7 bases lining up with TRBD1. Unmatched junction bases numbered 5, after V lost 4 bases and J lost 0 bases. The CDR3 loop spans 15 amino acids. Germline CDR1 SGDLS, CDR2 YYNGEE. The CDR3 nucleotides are TGTGCCAGCAGCTTCCTGGGACAGAGCACAGATACGCAGTATTTT. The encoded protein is CASSFLGQSTDTQYF.

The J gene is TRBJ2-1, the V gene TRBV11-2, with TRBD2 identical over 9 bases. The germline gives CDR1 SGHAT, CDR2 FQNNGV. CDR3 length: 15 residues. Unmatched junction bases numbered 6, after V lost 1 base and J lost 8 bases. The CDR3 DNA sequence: TGTGCCAGCAGCTTAGTTAGCGGGAGTAGTTATGAGCAGTTCTTC. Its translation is CASSLVSGSSYEQFF.

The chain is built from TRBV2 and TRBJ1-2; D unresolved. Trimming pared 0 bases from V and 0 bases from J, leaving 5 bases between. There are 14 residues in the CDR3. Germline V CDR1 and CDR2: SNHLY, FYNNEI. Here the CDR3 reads CASSEAATNYGYTF. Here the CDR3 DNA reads TGTGCCAGCAGTGAAGCAGCAACTAACTATGGCTACACCTTC.

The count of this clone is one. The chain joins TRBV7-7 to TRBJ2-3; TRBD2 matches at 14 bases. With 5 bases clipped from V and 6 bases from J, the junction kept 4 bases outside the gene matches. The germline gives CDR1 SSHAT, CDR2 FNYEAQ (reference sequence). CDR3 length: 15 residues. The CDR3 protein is CASSLGLAGGDTQYF. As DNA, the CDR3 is TGTGCCAGCAGCCTCGGACTAGCGGGAGGTGATACGCAGTATTTT.

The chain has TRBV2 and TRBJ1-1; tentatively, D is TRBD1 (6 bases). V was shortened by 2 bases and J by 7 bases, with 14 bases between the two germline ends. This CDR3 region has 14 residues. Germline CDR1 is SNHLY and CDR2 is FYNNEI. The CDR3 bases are TGTGCCAGCAGTGAATGGGGGGGCAGAGGTGAAGCTTTCTTT. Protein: CASSEWGGRGEAFF.

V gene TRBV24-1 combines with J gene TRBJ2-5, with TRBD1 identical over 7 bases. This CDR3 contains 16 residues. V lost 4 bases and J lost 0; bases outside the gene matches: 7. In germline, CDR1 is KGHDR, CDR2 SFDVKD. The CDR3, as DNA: TGTGCCACCAGTGACCCATCGGGACAGTACCAAGAGACCCAGTACTTC. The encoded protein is CATSDPSGQYQETQYF.